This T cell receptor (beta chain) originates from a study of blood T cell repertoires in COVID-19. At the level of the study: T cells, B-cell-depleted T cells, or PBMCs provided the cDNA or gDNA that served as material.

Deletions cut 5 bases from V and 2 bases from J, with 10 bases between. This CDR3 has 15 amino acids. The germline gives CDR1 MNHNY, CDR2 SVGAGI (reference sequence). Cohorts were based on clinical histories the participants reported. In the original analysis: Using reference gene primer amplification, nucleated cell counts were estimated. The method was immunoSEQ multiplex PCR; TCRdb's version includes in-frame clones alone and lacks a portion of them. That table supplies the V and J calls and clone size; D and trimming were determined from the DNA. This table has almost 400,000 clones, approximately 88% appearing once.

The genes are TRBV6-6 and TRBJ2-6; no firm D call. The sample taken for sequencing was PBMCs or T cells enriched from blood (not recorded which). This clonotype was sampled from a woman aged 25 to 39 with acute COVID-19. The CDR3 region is CASSPPGTGANVLTF. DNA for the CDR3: TGTGCCAGCAGTCCCCCAGGAACTGGGGCCAACGTCCTGACTTTC.